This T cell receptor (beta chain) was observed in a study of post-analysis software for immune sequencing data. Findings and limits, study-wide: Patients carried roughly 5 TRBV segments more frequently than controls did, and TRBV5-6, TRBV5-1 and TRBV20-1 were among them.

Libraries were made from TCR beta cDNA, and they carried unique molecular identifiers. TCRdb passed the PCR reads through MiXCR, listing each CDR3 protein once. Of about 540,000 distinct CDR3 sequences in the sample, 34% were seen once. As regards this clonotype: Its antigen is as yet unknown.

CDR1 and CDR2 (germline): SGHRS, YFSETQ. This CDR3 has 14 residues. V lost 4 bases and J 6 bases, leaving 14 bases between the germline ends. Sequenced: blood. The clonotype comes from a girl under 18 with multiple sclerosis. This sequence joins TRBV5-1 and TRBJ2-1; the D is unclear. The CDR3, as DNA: TGCGCCAGCAGCCCTCGTCTCGAAGGCAATGAGCAGTTCTTC. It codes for CASSPRLEGNEQFF.